Listed here are 9 T cell receptor beta chains from one sample, sequenced in a study of tumor-infiltrating lymphocytes in primary liver carcinoma (dated by TCRdb to between 2016 and 2019). RNA from unsorted whole blood was extracted with TRIzol reagent, and germline DNA was obtained with the DNeasy Blood & Tissue kit. The run used an Illumina HiSeq 2500. Using a constant-region primer and ProtoScript II reverse transcriptase, TCRbeta-specific cDNA was reverse-transcribed from 500 ng total RNA. TCRbeta libraries were built with three nested multiplex PCR rounds, a slightly modified ARM-PCR procedure. The first two PCR rounds used multiplex TRBV1-TRBV30 forward primers with a Cbeta reverse primer, each for approximately 11 cycles. TCRdb ran its own pipeline on the public reads, namely fastp trimming at Q25 and MiXCR clone calling, and kept in-frame beta chains. Rows with one shared CDR3 protein collapse into an entry with the most common genes and DNA. For this sample the table gives almost 200,000 distinct CDR3 sequences, of which approximately 65% were detected only once. The top ten clones comprise approximately 6.6% of the sample.

The specimen was peripheral blood. The source is a woman aged 55-70 years with primary liver carcinoma and hepatitis B virus infection.

The V and J genes are TRBV5-1 and TRBJ2-7, with a weak D call TRBD1 (5 bases). V gave up 3 bases and J gave up 3 bases, with 13 bases separating them. The V gene's germline CDR1 is SGHRS and CDR2 YFSETQ. The CDR3 extends over 14 amino acids. CDR3 in DNA: TGCGCCAGCAGCTGGATGGGGCAGAACTACGAGCAGTACTTC. It translates to CASSWMGQNYEQYF.

Worth noting for this clonotype: Germline and junction disagree at one end, which may indicate a read error. The rearrangement uses TRBV5-5 and TRBJ1-2, with D unclear. Germline V gene sequence: CDR1 SGHKS, CDR2 YYEKEE (reference sequence). This CDR3 is 13 amino acids long. The CDR3 sequence is CTSSSWGPADYTF. In DNA, the CDR3 is TGTACCAGCAGCTCTTGGGGTCCGGCGGACTACACCTTC.

In the case of this clonotype: Its ends do not fully match the called genes, so a read error is possible. The J gene is TRBJ2-7, the V gene TRBV11-2; the match to TRBD1 covers 9 bases. Germline loops: CDR1 SGHAT, CDR2 FQNNGV. CDR3 size: 15 residues. CDR3 loop: CAISAIRDRAYEQYF. Written as DNA, the CDR3 is TGTGCCATCAGCGCTATCCGGGACAGGGCCTACGAGCAGTACTTC.

Regarding this clonotype: Without the conserved terminal phenylalanine or tryptophan, this CDR3 likely stems from a read error. The rearrangement links TRBV29-1 to TRBJ1-1; D remains unclear. Looked up from germline, CDR1 is SQVTM and CDR2 is ANQGSEA. The CDR3 runs to 10 residues. The CDR3 is CTVKDSEAFS. CDR3 nucleotides: TGCACCGTTAAGGACTCTGAAGCTTTCTCT.

The chain recombines TRBV24-1 with TRBJ2-2; the match to TRBD2 covers 8 bases. The CDR3 is made up of 17 amino acids. V was pared by 3 bases and J by 2 bases, with 7 bases of the junction left unmatched. Germline values: CDR1 KGHDR, CDR2 SFDVKD. The CDR3 bases are TGTGCCACCAGTGATCTGGGACTAGGGCGAAACACCGGGGAGCTGTTTTTT. Its translation is CATSDLGLGRNTGELFF.

Notes on this clonotype: A single base separates this from a much larger clone, so it may be a read error. The rearrangement links TRBV10-2 to TRBJ2-7; 10 positions match TRBD2. The CDR3 spans 14 residues. Germline values: CDR1 WSHSY, CDR2 SAAADI. CDR3 nucleotides: TGCACCAGCAGTGTGAAAGCGGGAGGGTTCGAGCAGTACTTC. This encodes CTSSVKAGGFEQYF.

This clonotype was seen at least ten times. This sequence joins TRBV10-1 and TRBJ2-2, with D uncertain. V lost 5 bases and J 1 base, leaving 5 bases between the germline ends. CDR3 length: 13 amino acids. The germline gives CDR1 WNHNN, CDR2 SYGVQD (reference sequence). Written as DNA, the CDR3 is TGCGCCAGCAGTCTCTGGAACACCGGGGAGCTGTTTTTT. Its translation is CASSLWNTGELFF.

About this clonotype: At one boundary the junction diverges from the germline segment, which might be a read error. The rearrangement links TRBV11-2 to TRBJ2-3; D gene unclear. CDR1 and CDR2 from the germline V gene are SGHAT and FQNNGV. The CDR3 contains 15 residues. CDR3 nucleotide sequence: TGTGCCAGCAGCTTAGGCAATGGGATAGCAGATACACAGTATTTT. It codes for CASSLGNGIADTQYF. Variable domain in full (rest from reference TRBV11-2 and TRBJ2-3): EAGVAQSPRYKIIEKRQSVAFWCNPISGHATLYWYQQILGQGPKLLIQFQNNGVVDDSQLPKDRFSAERLKGVDSTLKIQPAKLEDSAVYLCASSLGNGIADTQYFGPGTRLTVL.

A few counts support this clonotype. This chain uses TRBV5-4 with TRBJ2-3, with a weak D call TRBD2 (6 bases). Germline assignment: CDR1 SGHNT and CDR2 YYREEE (reference sequence). V lost 4 bases and J 2 bases, leaving 17 bases between the germline ends. This CDR3 region has 16 residues. The CDR3, as DNA: TGTGCCAGCAGCCTCCCTACCGGGGGATACACAGATACGCAGTATTTT. This translates into CASSLPTGGYTDTQYF.